Listed below are T cell receptor beta chains from one sample, sequenced in a study of shared clonotypes between healthy human individuals. Sequencing used immunoSEQ multiplex PCR; TCRdb keeps in-frame clones, though not all of them. The table shows approximately 1,500,000 clones, with 98% occurring only once. The specimen was naive CD4+ T cells sorted from blood. These receptors all stem from a man aged 30 to 39 in good health. The CDR3 runs from the conserved cysteine through the conserved F or W. The D gene is left open where the match is weak. The size of a clone is reported for some rows only, either as once, few or many, or as a class for expanded clones.

D gene	V gene	CDR3 length	J gene	clone size	CDR3 protein	CDR3 DNA
.	TRBV4-2	15	TRBJ2-3	.	CASSQPTASTYTQYF	TGTGCCAGCAGCCAGCCGACAGCTTCTACCTATACGCAGTATTTT
TRBD2	TRBV7-2	17	TRBJ2-7	.	CASSASPTRGRGREQYF	TGTGCCAGCAGCGCCTCGCCTACTCGCGGGAGGGGGAGGGAGCAGTACTTC
.	TRBV19	16	TRBJ2-1	.	CASSVLGGPGDNEQFF	TGTGCCAGTAGTGTACTTGGAGGGCCTGGGGACAATGAGCAGTTCTTC
TRBD2	TRBV9	18	TRBJ2-5	.	CASSVAEPGVAGQETQYF	TGTGCCAGCAGCGTAGCTGAGCCCGGGGTAGCGGGACAAGAGACCCAGTACTTC
.	TRBV7-2	15	TRBJ2-2	.	CASPREKRNTGELFF	TGTGCCAGCCCACGTGAGAAGCGGAACACCGGGGAGCTGTTTTTT
.	TRBV11-2	14	TRBJ2-4	.	CASSLGAIKNIQYF	TGTGCCAGCAGCTTAGGTGCAATCAAAAACATTCAGTACTTC
.	TRBV29-1	11	TRBJ2-7	.	CSVELRYEQYF	TGCAGCGTTGAACTTCGCTACGAGCAGTACTTC
.	TRBV28	11	TRBJ1-1	.	CASSPATEAFF	TGTGCCAGCAGCCCGGCCACTGAAGCTTTCTTT
.	TRBV6-1	12	TRBJ1-2	.	CASQRIGVGYTF	TGTGCCAGCCAGCGTATTGGGGTAGGCTACACCTTC
TRBD1	TRBV5-6	17	TRBJ2-3	.	CASSLSWDRGPTDTQYF	TGTGCCAGCAGCTTGTCCTGGGACAGGGGGCCCACAGATACGCAGTATTTT
TRBD1	TRBV5-1	14	TRBJ2-5	.	CASSSGQDQETQYF	TGCGCCAGCAGCTCCGGACAGGATCAAGAGACCCAGTACTTC
.	TRBV19	14	TRBJ2-5	.	CASSISPPQETQYF	TGTGCCAGTAGTATAAGCCCTCCTCAAGAGACCCAGTACTTC
TRBD2	TRBV4-3	17	TRBJ2-2	.	CASSVLAGGPKVGELFF	TGCGCCAGCAGCGTTCTAGCGGGAGGGCCGAAGGTCGGGGAGCTGTTTTTT
.	TRBV5-4	13	TRBJ2-7	.	CASSLEPRVEQYF	TGTGCCAGCAGCTTGGAGCCTCGGGTCGAGCAGTACTTC
.	TRBV19	12	TRBJ2-1	.	CASSIGGHEQFF	TGTGCCAGTAGTATAGGCGGACATGAGCAGTTCTTC
TRBD1	TRBV4-2	19	TRBJ1-2	.	CASSQEQGGRRGPNYGYTF	TGTGCCAGCAGCCAAGAACAGGGGGGCAGGAGGGGACCTAACTATGGCTACACCTTC
.	TRBV27	17	TRBJ2-2	.	CASSSIRGAPNTGELFF	TGTGCCAGCAGTTCCATCAGGGGGGCCCCGAACACCGGGGAGCTGTTTTTT
.	TRBV25-1	14	TRBJ1-1	.	CASSEVGIGLEAFF	TGTGCCAGCAGTGAAGTGGGGATTGGGTTAGAAGCTTTCTTT
.	TRBV5-8	16	TRBJ1-4	.	CASSDRGMGSGEKLFF	TGTGCCAGCAGCGACCGAGGGATGGGCAGCGGCGAAAAACTGTTTTTT
TRBD2	TRBV5-4	16	TRBJ2-2	.	CASSLVAGATTGELFF	TGTGCCAGCAGCTTGGTAGCGGGAGCGACCACCGGGGAGCTGTTTTTT
TRBD1	TRBV5-1	13	TRBJ1-2	.	CASSGQGIDGYTF	TGCGCCAGCAGCGGACAGGGAATCGATGGCTACACCTTC
TRBD2	TRBV27	16	TRBJ2-7	once	CASSPRGAGDPYEQYF	TGTGCCAGCAGTCCCCGGGGTGCGGGAGACCCCTACGAGCAGTACTTC
.	TRBV5-1	13	TRBJ2-5	.	CASSEVGKETQYF	TGCGCCAGCAGCGAGGTCGGGAAAGAGACCCAGTACTTC
TRBD1	TRBV5-4	17	TRBJ2-3	.	CASSRALPGQGTDTQYF	TGTGCCAGCAGCAGGGCATTACCGGGACAGGGAACAGATACGCAGTATTTT
.	TRBV5-4	14	TRBJ2-3	.	CASSLAGSTDTQYF	TGTGCCAGCAGCTTGGCCGGCTCCACAGATACGCAGTATTTT
TRBD2	TRBV2	18	TRBJ2-2	.	CASSEVKTSGRDTGELFF	TGTGCCAGCAGTGAAGTAAAGACTAGCGGGAGAGACACCGGGGAGCTGTTTTTT
.	TRBV7-2	16	TRBJ1-4	.	CASSLTGLQGYEKLFF	TGTGCCAGCAGCTTAACCGGGTTGCAGGGGTATGAAAAACTGTTTTTT
TRBD2	TRBV9	15	TRBJ2-1	.	CASSVEGGPYNEQFF	TGTGCCAGCAGCGTAGAGGGAGGGCCCTACAATGAGCAGTTCTTC
.	TRBV11-3	12	TRBJ1-1	.	CASSYRDTEAFF	TGTGCCAGCAGTTACAGGGACACTGAAGCTTTCTTT
TRBD1	TRBV10-3	14	TRBJ2-1	.	CAISPGQGITEQFF	TGTGCCATCAGTCCCGGACAGGGAATTACTGAGCAGTTCTTC
.	TRBV18	17	TRBJ2-2	.	CASSPISAGANTGELFF	TGTGCCAGCTCACCAATTTCGGCGGGCGCGAACACCGGGGAGCTGTTTTTT
.	TRBV2	15	TRBJ2-7	.	CASSEGSLSRDEQYF	TGTGCCAGCAGTGAAGGAAGTTTGTCGAGGGACGAGCAGTACTTC
TRBD2	TRBV7-2	13	TRBJ2-7	.	CASSLVPGGEQYF	TGTGCCAGCAGCTTAGTCCCGGGGGGTGAGCAGTACTTC
.	TRBV7-2	15	TRBJ1-5	.	CASSSLPGPRWPQHF	TGTGCCAGCAGCTCATTACCGGGCCCCAGATGGCCCCAGCATTTT
.	TRBV28	14	TRBJ1-1	.	CASSLVPADSEAFF	TGTGCCAGCAGTTTAGTCCCGGCAGACAGTGAAGCTTTCTTT
.	TRBV5-1	14	TRBJ1-4	few	CASSPGQFNEKLFF	TGCGCCAGCAGCCCAGGACAGTTTAATGAAAAACTGTTTTTT
TRBD2	TRBV4-1	18	TRBJ2-3	.	CASSQDRGLASRTDTQYF	TGCGCCAGCAGCCAAGATCGGGGACTAGCGAGCCGCACAGATACGCAGTATTTT
.	TRBV7-2	11	TRBJ2-2	.	CASRDAGELFF	TGTGCCAGCAGAGATGCTGGGGAGCTGTTTTTT
TRBD1	TRBV7-9	12	TRBJ1-5	.	CASSPGTATQHF	TGTGCCAGCAGCCCAGGGACAGCCACTCAGCATTTT
.	TRBV2	13	TRBJ1-5	.	CASSEAIRQPQHF	TGTGCCAGCAGTGAAGCGATCAGACAACCCCAGCATTTT
TRBD1	TRBV5-6	15	TRBJ2-5	.	CASSGEDRVWETQYF	TGTGCCAGCAGCGGCGAGGACAGGGTTTGGGAGACCCAGTACTTC
.	TRBV10-3	12	TRBJ2-5	.	CAIGTRQETQYF	TGTGCCATCGGGACCAGACAAGAGACCCAGTACTTC
TRBD2	TRBV5-1	15	TRBJ2-2	once	CASSLVASGSGELFF	TGCGCCAGCAGCTTGGTGGCTAGCGGGTCCGGGGAGCTGTTTTTT
TRBD2	TRBV29-1	16	TRBJ2-3	.	CSASGLAGVGGDTQYF	TGCAGCGCCTCCGGACTAGCGGGAGTGGGAGGGGATACGCAGTATTTT